These 23 T cell receptor beta chains were sequenced from one sample in a study of T cell repertoires in cytomegalovirus infection. TCRdb independently ran MiXCR on the reads; one entry per CDR3 protein. This sample has some 240,000 distinct CDR3 sequences, with 17% found just once. Sequencing used CD8+ T cells from PBMCs. All receptors derive from a human donor in good health (CMV status not recorded). Some clones in this sample may be carry-over from other donors' samples.

The chain carries TRBV11-2 and TRBJ2-1; D gene unclear. This CDR3 is 15 amino acids long. Trimming stripped 3 bases from V and 0 bases from J, with 9 bases between. Germline lookup yields CDR1 SGHAT and CDR2 FQNNGV. Here the CDR3 reads CASSFGQYSYNEQFF. The CDR3 DNA is TGTGCCAGCAGCTTTGGGCAGTACTCCTACAATGAGCAGTTCTTC.

This clonotype came up a few times. The chain carries TRBV19 and TRBJ1-1; D is unresolved. CDR3 length equals 15 residues. Trimming left V 9 bases short and J 8 bases short, with 25 bases between. CDR1 is LNHDA, CDR2 SQIVND, per germline (reference sequence). Written as DNA, the CDR3 is TGTGCCAGCATTCTCCTTGGATTAGCGGCAACCGAAGCTTTCTTT. Its protein is CASILLGLAATEAFF.

This clonotype occurred many times. The CDR3: CASSLVQGADEKLFF. The CDR3 nucleotides are TGTGCCAGCAGCTTAGTACAGGGGGCAGATGAAAAACTGTTTTTT. V is TRBV7-2 and J is TRBJ1-4; 9 bases are shared with TRBD1. This CDR3 spans 15 amino acids. Germline V gene lookup returns CDR1 SGHTA and CDR2 FQGNSA. V was clipped by 1 base and J by 6 bases; unmatched bases: 3.

This clonotype was recorded once. The chain uses TRBV7-2 and TRBJ2-1; TRBD1 agrees at 8 bases. The length of the CDR3 is 19 residues. Germline CDR1 is SGHTA and CDR2 is FQGNSA. V trimming: 3 bases; J trimming: 9 bases; junction bases outside the gene matches: 22. The CDR3: CASSFSWETGTGTGTEQFF. The CDR3 coding sequence is TGTGCCAGCAGCTTTAGTTGGGAAACCGGGACAGGTACAGGCACTGAGCAGTTCTTC.

This clonotype has at least ten counts. This chain connects TRBV12-3 or TRBV12-4 to TRBJ1-1, with a tentative D call TRBD1 (5 bases). Trimming removed 3 bases at V and 6 bases at J, with 11 bases between. The CDR3 has 13 residues. Here the CDR3 DNA reads TGTGCCAGCAGTTTTTCCAGGGTATCTGAAGCTTTCTTT. Amino acids: CASSFSRVSEAFF.

This chain links TRBV9 with TRBJ1-1, with D perhaps TRBD1 (5 bases). This CDR3 region has 12 residues. The ends were cut back, 0 bases at V and 6 bases at J, with 6 bases in the middle. Germline V gene sequence: CDR1 SGDLS, CDR2 YYNGEE. The DNA for the CDR3 is TGTGCCAGCAGCGTAGCGGGGGCTGAAGCTTTCTTT. Translated: CASSVAGAEAFF. Full variable domain (outside the CDR3, taken from reference TRBV9 and TRBJ1-1): DSGVTQTPKHLITATGQRVTLRCSPRSGDLSVYWYQQSLDQGLQFLIQYYNGEERAKGNILERFSAQQFPDLHSELNLSSLELGDSALYFCASSVAGAEAFFGQGTRLTVV.

This clonotype was observed at least ten times. The chain recombines TRBV6-5 with TRBJ2-2, with D unclear. The CDR3 has 15 residues. Trimming took 1 base from V and 3 from J, leaving 9 bases between them. Germline CDR1 is MNHEY and CDR2 is SVGAGI. Here the CDR3 reads CASSYYAPDTGELFF. CDR3 in DNA: TGTGCCAGCAGTTACTACGCTCCGGACACCGGGGAGCTGTTTTTT.

The chain recombines TRBV12-3 or TRBV12-4 with TRBJ2-1; TRBD1 matches at 7 bases. There are 15 residues in the CDR3. V was clipped by 4 bases and J by 5 bases; unmatched bases: 8. The CDR3 bases are TGTGCCAGCAGTTCACCCGGGACAGTACACAATGAGCAGTTCTTC. As protein: CASSSPGTVHNEQFF.

At least ten counts were recorded for this clonotype. DNA of the CDR3: TGTGCCAGCAGCTTAGACGGCACCTCCTACGAGCAGTACTTC. This codes for CASSLDGTSYEQYF. This sequence joins TRBV7-2 and TRBJ2-7, with unresolved D. Per germline, CDR1 SGHTA and CDR2 FQGNSA. V was trimmed by 1 base and J by 0 bases, leaving 7 bases between them. The CDR3 sequence is 14 residues long.

At least ten counts were recorded for this clonotype. The rearrangement links TRBV10-3 to TRBJ2-7; D perhaps matches TRBD2 (5 bases). CDR3 length: 15 amino acids. V dropped 2 bases and J dropped 0 bases, with 11 bases sitting between them. The germline CDR1 and CDR2 sequences are ENHRY and SYGVKD. CDR3 sequence reads: CAISEPSGSSYEQYF. The CDR3 nucleotides are TGTGCCATCAGTGAGCCCAGCGGCAGCTCCTACGAGCAGTACTTC.

Many counts were recorded for this clonotype. The chain has TRBV7-2 and TRBJ2-3; the match to TRBD2 covers 7 bases. V dropped 5 bases and J dropped 2; count of bases not matched to a gene: 19. The germline V gene encodes CDR1 SGHTA and CDR2 FQGNSA. This CDR3 contains 19 residues. CDR3 in DNA: TGTGCCAGCAGCCAAACCCCCGGCGGTGGGGACTATATCACAGATACGCAGTATTTT. This gives the protein CASSQTPGGGDYITDTQYF. Using reference TRBV7-2 and TRBJ2-3 for the parts outside the CDR3, the full variable domain is GAGVSQSPSNKVTEKGKDVELRCDPISGHTALYWYRQSLGQGLEFLIYFQGNSAPDKSGLPSDRFSAERTGGSVSTLTIQRTQQEDSAVYLCASSQTPGGGDYITDTQYFGPGTRLTVL.

The chain combines TRBV7-8 with TRBJ2-3; TRBD1 matches at 7 bases. Looked up from germline, CDR1 is SGHVS and CDR2 is FQNEAQ. Trimming at V came to 5 bases and at J to 3 bases, leaving 14 bases not matched to a gene. There are 17 residues in the CDR3. In DNA form, the CDR3 reads TGTGCCAGCAGCCCCCCCTTAGACAGGGAGCGGACAGATACGCAGTATTTT. This translates into CASSPPLDRERTDTQYF. The full variable domain, its missing parts supplied by reference TRBV7-8 and TRBJ2-3, is GAGVSQSPRYKVAKRGQDVALRCDPISGHVSLFWYQQALGQGPEFLTYFQNEAQLDKSGLPSDRFFAERPEGSVSTLKIQRTQQEDSAVYLCASSPPLDRERTDTQYFGPGTRLTVL.

This clonotype has at least ten counts. The chain links TRBV3-1 to TRBJ2-1, with 14 bases that match TRBD2. The CDR3 totals 22 residues. Unmatched junction bases numbered 17, after V lost 4 bases and J lost 0 bases. CDR1 and CDR2 from the germline V gene are LGHDT and YNNKEL (reference sequence). CDR3 protein: CASSLPQLPGLAGASSYNEQFF. The DNA of the CDR3 is TGTGCCAGCAGCCTTCCACAACTCCCGGGACTAGCGGGGGCGAGCTCCTACAATGAGCAGTTCTTC.

V is TRBV29-1 and J is TRBJ1-1, with D hard to call. The CDR3 is made up of 12 amino acids. Germline CDR1 is SQVTM and CDR2 is ANQGSEA. Trimming removed 7 bases at V and 3 bases at J, with 12 bases between. For the CDR3, the DNA is TGCAGCGCTTGGACTGGGGACACTGAAGCTTTCTTT. It encodes CSAWTGDTEAFF.

This clonotype was detected ten times or more. A read error may produce the germline difference seen at one junction end. The chain links TRBV7-7 to TRBJ2-1; unclear D gene. From germline, CDR1 is SSHAT and CDR2 FNYEAQ (reference sequence). The CDR3 length is 13 residues. The DNA for the CDR3 is TGTGCTAGCAGCTTAGACTTGGGAAATGAGCAGTTCTTC. Translating it yields CASSLDLGNEQFF. The variable domain in full, completed from reference TRBV7-7 and TRBJ2-1, reads GAGVSQSPRYKVTKRGQDVTLRCDPISSHATLYWYQQALGQGPEFLTYFNYEAQPDKSGLPSDRFSAERPEGSISTLTIQRTEQRDSAMYRCASSLDLGNEQFFGPGTRLTVL.

DNA for the CDR3: TGTGCCAGCAGCTTCCCACAGGGTGGGGGGACTGAAGCTTTCTTT. This codes for CASSFPQGGGTEAFF. The J gene is TRBJ1-1, the V gene TRBV7-9, with a tentative D call TRBD1 (6 bases). Looked up from germline, CDR1 is SEHNR and CDR2 is FQNEAQ (reference sequence). V lost 3 bases and J 5 bases, leaving 16 bases between the germline ends. The CDR3 totals 15 residues.

This clonotype was observed many times. This chain joins TRBV7-6 and TRBJ2-1; 11 bases map to TRBD2. CDR3 length: 15 residues. With V trimmed by 5 bases and J by 6 bases, 6 bases remained unmatched. Germline CDR1 is SGHVS and CDR2 is FNYEAQ. The CDR3 reads CASSLSGGARNEQFF. The DNA for the CDR3 is TGTGCCAGCAGCCTTAGCGGGGGGGCCCGCAATGAGCAGTTCTTC. Supplemented by reference TRBV7-6 and TRBJ2-1, the full variable domain reads GAGVSQSPRYKVTKRGQDVALRCDPISGHVSLYWYRQALGQGPEFLTYFNYEAQQDKSGLPNDRFSAERPEGSISTLTIQRTEQRDSAMYRCASSLSGGARNEQFFGPGTRLTVL.

This clonotype came up many times. V and J are TRBV7-9 and TRBJ1-5; no clear D. CDR1 and CDR2 from the germline V gene are SEHNR and FQNEAQ (reference sequence). This CDR3 has 12 amino acids. V lost 3 bases to trimming and J lost 5 bases, with 5 bases between them. The CDR3 bases are TGTGCCAGCAGCTTCGGGGATCAGCCCCAGCATTTT. Protein product: CASSFGDQPQHF.

This clonotype came up many times. The gene calls are TRBV7-6 and TRBJ2-1; D not resolved. The CDR3 totals 16 residues. V lost 1 base to trimming and J lost 0 bases, with 10 bases between them. Per germline, CDR1 SGHVS and CDR2 FNYEAQ. CDR3 nucleotide sequence: TGTGCCAGCAGCTTAGTAGCACGTAGCTCCTACAATGAGCAGTTCTTC. Protein: CASSLVARSSYNEQFF.

This chain joins TRBV4-1 and TRBJ2-1, with D tentatively TRBD1 (5 bases). Germline V CDR1 and CDR2: MGHRA, YSYEKL. With 6 bases removed from V and 8 bases from J, the gap between germline ends came to 17 bases. The CDR3 covers 14 residues. CDR3 loop: CASSPGAHPDEQFF. CDR3 bases: TGCGCCAGCAGTCCTGGGGCCCACCCCGATGAGCAGTTCTTC.

The CDR3 spells CSADGSEDEITEAFF. The CDR3 coding sequence is TGCAGCGCCGACGGTTCCGAAGATGAAATAACTGAAGCTTTCTTT. The chain links TRBV29-1 to TRBJ1-1; no clear D gene. From germline, CDR1 is SQVTM and CDR2 ANQGSEA. CDR3 length: 15 residues. Trimming pared 7 bases from V and 5 bases from J, leaving 23 bases between. The full variable domain, rest sourced from reference TRBV29-1 and TRBJ1-1, is SAVISQKPSRDICQRGTSLTIQCQVDSQVTMMFWYRQQPGQSLTLIATANQGSEATYESGFVIDKFPISRPNLTFSTLTVSNMSPEDSSIYLCSADGSEDEITEAFFGQGTRLTVV.

This clonotype was seen only once. This may come from a read error, since a much larger clone is one base off. This rearrangement joins TRBV7-2 to TRBJ1-1, with 7 bases fitting TRBD1. Germline CDR1 SGHTA, CDR2 FQGNSA. The CDR3 has 13 amino acids. The trim removed 1 base at V and 9 bases at J, leaving 5 bases unmatched. CDR3: CASSLGDREQAFF. DNA of the CDR3: TGTGCCAGCAGCTTAGGAGACAGGGAGCAAGCTTTCTTT.

This clonotype has a handful of counts. This rearrangement joins TRBV19 to TRBJ2-2, with 12 nucleotides matching TRBD2. The V segment lost 7 bases and the J segment 4 bases; nucleotides outside the gene matches: 10. Germline V gives CDR1 LNHDA, CDR2 SQIVND (reference sequence). CDR3 length: 17 residues. The CDR3 reads CASTDPGLAGLTGELFF. The CDR3 bases are TGTGCCAGTACCGACCCTGGACTAGCGGGGCTCACCGGGGAGCTGTTTTTT.